A selection of T cell receptor beta chains follows, all from one sample in a study of T cells in localized non-small cell lung cancer. This table comes from immunoSEQ multiplex PCR, and its TCRdb copy is limited to in-frame clones, with some not included. The top ten clones hold 2.1% of a sample with 25,000 to 35,000 clones, around 92% of them seen once. The sequences come from peripheral blood, collected before any cancer treatment. The receptor source for this set is a female donor over 55 with stage I lung adenocarcinoma. The CDR3 runs from the conserved cysteine through the conserved F or W. Each record gives: clone size, V gene, J gene, CDR3 protein. Rows may omit the clone size; those that give it use once, few, many or a size class.

>-|TRBV5-1|TRBJ2-5
CASSLTGGLHQETQYF
>-|TRBV30|TRBJ1-2
CALSPANGYTF
>-|TRBV25-1|TRBJ1-1
CASSESGSRRTEAFF
>-|TRBV7-8|TRBJ2-1
CASSFRGRGIDEQFF
>-|TRBV7-2|TRBJ2-5
CASSSPGRQSGTQYF
>-|TRBV5-4|TRBJ1-1
CASSPPGPMNTEAFF
>once|TRBV12-1|TRBJ1-1
CASVATLPMNTEAFF
>-|TRBV18|TRBJ1-1
CASSQQGARGGNTEAFF
>once|TRBV2|TRBJ2-5
CASSERTGKETQYF
>-|TRBV5-8|TRBJ2-3
CASSLDRNTDTQYF
>-|TRBV7-2|TRBJ1-2
CVSSLDRGIVSYGYTF
>-|TRBV4-3|TRBJ2-2
CASSRETGSSPNTGELFF
>-|TRBV5-5|TRBJ1-2
CASSLAGVRIGYGYTF
>once|TRBV4-1|TRBJ1-4
CASSQGERNEKLFF
>-|TRBV7-9|TRBJ2-5
CASSWLTETQYF
>-|TRBV7-2|TRBJ2-3
CASRSRSAGAQYF
>-|TRBV5-1|TRBJ2-7
CASSLSRGSYEQYF
>once|TRBV11-2|TRBJ1-5
CASSGNPGAVNQPQHF
>-|TRBV7-2|TRBJ1-2
CASSPVPLGYTF
>-|TRBV15|TRBJ1-5
CATRKGFHQPQHF
>-|TRBV7-2|TRBJ2-3
CASSSPKPGLVTDTQYF
>once|TRBV30|TRBJ2-1
CAWRRAGPLPYNEQFF
>-|TRBV6-1|TRBJ1-2
CASKAAVGDHGYTF
>once|TRBV4-3|TRBJ2-5
CASSQDLSGGQETQYF
>-|TRBV5-1|TRBJ2-1
CASSTSGGQDNEQFF